The 22 T cell receptor beta chains below were found in one sample sequenced in a study. TCRdb used MiXCR to reprocess the 5' RACE reads, holding one entry per CDR3 protein. The data contain about 41,000 distinct CDR3 sequences, roughly 29% of them singletons. Sequencing was performed on memory CD4+ T cells sorted from a lymph node. Documented subset: memory CD4+ T cells, CD4+CD45RO+CD25-. These receptors all stem from a female donor with breast cancer.

Comment on this clonotype: A much larger clonotype is one base distant, so this may be a read error. The chain has TRBV20-1 and TRBJ1-2; 10 bases are a match to TRBD1. The CDR3 runs to 14 residues. Germline values: CDR1 DFQATT, CDR2 SNEGSKA (reference sequence). CDR3 sequence: CGARGTGVAYGYTF. The CDR3 DNA reads as TGCGGTGCTAGAGGGACAGGGGTCGCCTATGGCTACACCTTC.

The chain joins TRBV2 to TRBJ1-6; TRBD1 aligns across 7 bases. Germline V gene sequence: CDR1 SNHLY, CDR2 FYNNEI. The CDR3 consists of 15 residues. V lost 7 bases and J lost 9; bases outside the gene matches: 12. As DNA, the CDR3 is TGTGCCAGCAAGGGACAGACCCAGAGTAGTTCACCCCTCCACTTT. Translating gives CASKGQTQSSSPLHF.

This clonotype was observed a few times. The chain couples TRBV20-1 to TRBJ2-3; 7 bases are a match to TRBD2. This CDR3 has 18 amino acids. Losses at the gene ends were 2 bases for V and 0 bases for J; bases not matched to a gene: 14. Germline values: CDR1 DFQATT, CDR2 SNEGSKA (reference sequence). CDR3 sequence: CSARNGLVYTHSTDTQYF. Here the CDR3 DNA reads TGCAGTGCTAGAAACGGACTAGTCTACACCCATAGCACAGATACGCAGTATTTT.

This clonotype came up once. V and J are TRBV29-1 and TRBJ1-5, with 10 bases matching TRBD1. CDR1 SQVTM and CDR2 ANQGSEA come from the germline V gene. The CDR3 spans 14 residues. CDR3 bases: TGCGGCGCATGGGACAGGGGCGCGGATCAGCCCCAGCATTTT. It specifies CGAWDRGADQPQHF.

A remark on this clonotype: A much larger clone differs from this one at a single base, so this may be a read error. J is TRBJ2-7 and V is TRBV6-1; D tentatively fits TRBD1 or TRBD2 (6 bases each). V dropped 6 bases and J dropped 3 bases, with 30 bases sitting between them. Germline V lookup: CDR1 MNHNS, CDR2 SASEGT. CDR3 length: 19 amino acids. This CDR3 reads CASREKGRGASLPRYEQYF. The CDR3 bases are TGTGCCAGCAGGGAAAAGGGAAGGGGGGCGAGTCTACCTCGCTACGAGCAGTACTTC.

Note on this clonotype: This likely comes from a read error, as the CDR3 has no conserved phenylalanine or tryptophan at its end. The chain joins TRBV20-1 to TRBJ2-5, with a tentative D call TRBD1 (6 bases). CDR1 and CDR2 (germline): DFQATT, SNEGSKA (reference sequence). The CDR3 spans 14 residues. V was clipped by 5 bases and J by 2 bases, with 15 bases between them. DNA for the CDR3: TGCAGTGCTCTTGACAGGAAGGGTCAAGAGACCCAGTACTAC. Translated, it gives CSALDRKGQETQYY.

This clonotype was recorded once. The chain is built from TRBV4-2 and TRBJ2-7, with D tentatively TRBD2 (5 bases). The CDR3 totals 15 residues. Trimming cost V 3 bases and J 0 bases, with 12 bases left between them. Germline CDR1 is LGHNA and CDR2 is YNFKEQ. The CDR3 region is CASSHELEASYEQYF. CDR3 sequence (DNA): TGTGCCAGCAGCCATGAACTAGAGGCCTCCTACGAGCAGTACTTC.

The chain has TRBV20-1 and TRBJ1-4; D is possibly TRBD1 (5 bases). Germline V gene sequence: CDR1 DFQATT, CDR2 SNEGSKA (reference sequence). The CDR3 length is 14 residues. Trimming cost V 1 base and J 10 bases, with 16 bases left between them. In DNA, the CDR3 is TGCAGTGCTAGAGGGGGACTGGAAGTTGGAAAACTGTTTTTT. Translation gives CSARGGLEVGKLFF.

This chain joins TRBV24-1 and TRBJ2-1, with D perhaps matching TRBD2 (5 bases). CDR1 and CDR2 (germline): KGHDR, SFDVKD. The germline V and J ends were trimmed by 4 bases and 4 bases, with 7 bases remaining between them. The CDR3 loop spans 13 amino acids. CDR3: CATSEPGYNEQFF. CDR3 sequence (DNA): TGTGCCACCAGTGAACCGGGGTACAATGAGCAGTTCTTC.

The rearrangement uses TRBV2 and TRBJ2-7; D is possibly TRBD2 (5 bases). Germline CDR1 and CDR2: SNHLY and FYNNEI. V was trimmed by 11 bases and J by 6 bases, leaving 23 bases between them. The CDR3 runs 14 residues. The CDR3 nucleotides read TGTGCCCAGCAAAGGGTGCTGGCGGGTGGCGAGCAGTACTTC. Its translation is CAQQRVLAGGEQYF.

The V and J genes are TRBV28 and TRBJ2-1, with 11 nucleotides matching TRBD2. This CDR3 has 15 amino acids. Germline values: CDR1 MDHEN, CDR2 SYDVKM. V dropped 8 bases and J dropped 3; count of bases not matched to a gene: 6. CDR3 sequence: CASQISGRDYNEQFF. The DNA for the CDR3 is TGTGCCAGCCAAATTAGCGGGAGGGACTACAATGAGCAGTTCTTC.

The rearrangement links TRBV4-2 to TRBJ2-1; D unclear. Germline CDR1 reads LGHNA; CDR2 reads YNFKEQ. The CDR3 is 15 amino acids. The germline V and J ends were trimmed by 7 bases and 0 bases, with 13 bases remaining between them. The CDR3 reads CASTKARDSYNEQFF. The CDR3 DNA sequence: TGTGCCAGCACCAAAGCTAGAGACTCCTACAATGAGCAGTTCTTC.

This chain links TRBV4-1 with TRBJ2-1, with 9 bases that match TRBD2. The V segment lost 6 bases and the J segment 4 bases; nucleotides outside the gene matches: 7. The CDR3 contains 15 residues. Germline V lookup: CDR1 MGHRA, CDR2 YSYEKL. In DNA, the CDR3 is TGCGCCAGCAGACGGACTAGCGCGATTTACAATGAGCAGTTCTTC. Protein sequence: CASRRTSAIYNEQFF.

V usage is TRBV4-1 and J usage is TRBJ2-2, with D tentatively TRBD1 (5 bases). The ends were cut back, 0 bases at V and 6 bases at J, with 14 bases in the middle. CDR3 length equals 16 residues. Germline loops: CDR1 MGHRA, CDR2 YSYEKL. The CDR3 DNA reads TGCGCCAGCAGCCAAGATGTAGGGGCTCCGGCCGGGGAGCTGTTTTTT. It translates to CASSQDVGAPAGELFF.

This clonotype was counted at least ten times. CDR3: CASSNGGRAPDTQYF. DNA for the CDR3: TGTGCCAGCAGTAACGGGGGGAGGGCCCCAGATACGCAGTATTTT. This chain uses TRBV6-5 with TRBJ2-3; 7 bases match TRBD2. This CDR3 region has 15 residues. Trimming at V came to 5 bases and at J to 4 bases, leaving 9 bases not matched to a gene. Germline V gives CDR1 MNHEY, CDR2 SVGAGI.

The chain is built from TRBV20-1 and TRBJ2-1; D possibly corresponds to TRBD2 (5 bases). Trimming stripped 0 bases from V and 0 bases from J, with 18 bases between. This CDR3 contains 18 residues. Germline values: CDR1 DFQATT, CDR2 SNEGSKA (reference sequence). The CDR3 sequence: CSARDLEGPGYSYNEQFF. CDR3 nucleotide sequence: TGCAGTGCTAGAGATTTAGAGGGCCCCGGTTACTCCTACAATGAGCAGTTCTTC.

The chain combines TRBV5-5 with TRBJ2-4, with 9 bases identical to TRBD1. This CDR3 contains 16 residues. The V and J ends lost 4 bases and 3 bases, in that order; junction bases with no gene match: 8. The germline CDR1 and CDR2 sequences are SGHKS and YYEKEE (reference sequence). The CDR3 reads CASSTTGGLVKNIQYF. The DNA of the CDR3 is TGTGCCAGCAGCACCACAGGGGGCTTGGTCAAAAACATTCAGTACTTC.

The rearrangement links TRBV3-1 to TRBJ2-7; D remains ambiguous. From germline, CDR1 is LGHDT and CDR2 YNNKEL (reference sequence). V was trimmed by 1 base and J by 2 bases, leaving 12 bases between them. This CDR3 spans 15 amino acids. The CDR3 loop reads CASSQGPPPTYEQYF. CDR3 coding DNA: TGTGCCAGCAGCCAAGGGCCTCCTCCTACCTACGAGCAGTACTTC.

The V gene is TRBV12-3 or TRBV12-4, the J gene TRBJ2-2, with 13 positions matching TRBD2. The CDR3 contains 16 residues. Unmatched junction bases numbered 6, after V lost 5 bases and J lost 6 bases. The DNA of the CDR3 is TGTGCCAGCAGTAAGCGGACTAGCGGGGGCGCCGGGGAGCTGTTTTTT. It is translated as CASSKRTSGGAGELFF.

The rearrangement uses TRBV20-1 and TRBJ2-7, with 9 bases lining up with TRBD1. The V segment lost 5 bases and the J segment 2 bases; nucleotides outside the gene matches: 10. Germline CDR1 is DFQATT and CDR2 is SNEGSKA (reference sequence). This CDR3 comprises 15 residues. The CDR3 DNA reads TGCAGTGCTCCCCACTACAGGGGGCACCCCTACGAGCAGTACTTC. Protein product: CSAPHYRGHPYEQYF.

The chain links TRBV2 to TRBJ1-1; D is possibly TRBD1 (6 bases). Between the trimmed V and J ends, which lost 6 bases and 5 bases, there was a span of 16 bases. The CDR3 is 14 amino acids. The germline CDR1 and CDR2 sequences are SNHLY and FYNNEI. The CDR3 sequence: CASRRTVRKTEAFF. The CDR3 DNA sequence: TGTGCCAGCAGAAGGACAGTAAGGAAGACTGAAGCTTTCTTT.

This clonotype was detected ten times or more. The chain's CDR3 is CASSPQGGDYNEQFF. In nucleotides, the CDR3 is TGTGCCAGCTCACCCCAGGGCGGAGACTACAATGAGCAGTTCTTC. The V gene is TRBV18, the J gene TRBJ2-1; TRBD1 is a possible D gene (5 bases). Germline assignment: CDR1 KGHSH and CDR2 LQKENI. The CDR3 is made up of 15 amino acids. With 3 bases removed from V and 3 bases from J, the gap between germline ends came to 12 bases.